Below, 8 T cell receptor beta chains from the same sample are listed, as sequenced in a study of breast tumors, draining lymph nodes, adjacent tissues. MiXCR, run by TCRdb on the multiplex PCR reads, gives a single entry per CDR3 protein. The sample records around 170,000 distinct CDR3 sequences, approximately 30% being singletons. Axillary draining lymph nodes of breast cancer patients supplied the node samples. Sequencing used axillary lymph node tissue. Receptor source: a female donor with breast cancer. Some clones in this sample may be carry-over from other donors' samples.

This chain uses TRBV20-1 with TRBJ1-3; 9 nucleotides match TRBD1. Trimming cost V 3 bases and J 10 bases; bases outside gene matches: 10. Looked up from germline, CDR1 is DFQATT and CDR2 is SNEGSKA (reference sequence). This CDR3 spans 14 amino acids. CDR3 residues: CSARGQGVRETIYF. Here the CDR3 DNA reads TGCAGTGCTAGGGGACAGGGTGTGAGAGAGACCATATATTTT.

Worth noting for this clonotype: A read error is possible here, since a much larger clone lies one base away. This sequence joins TRBV20-1 and TRBJ2-4, with 9 bases fitting TRBD1. The CDR3 runs to 13 residues. Germline CDR1 DFQATT, CDR2 SNEGSKA (reference sequence). The CDR3 spells CSASGTGINTQYF. CDR3 in DNA: TGCAGTGCTTCCGGGACAGGGATAAACACTCAGTACTTC.

This clonotype was counted ten times or more. The J gene is TRBJ1-2, the V gene TRBV24-1; perhaps TRBD1 as D (5 bases). V was shortened by 5 bases and J by 0 bases, with 12 bases between the two germline ends. Germline CDR1 is KGHDR and CDR2 is SFDVKD. The length of the CDR3 is 15 residues. CDR3: CATSAEDTTNYGYTF. DNA of the CDR3: TGTGCCACCAGTGCGGAGGACACCACTAACTATGGCTACACCTTC.

This clonotype was seen a handful of times. This sequence joins TRBV29-1 and TRBJ1-1, with 11 bases lining up with TRBD1. Germline CDR1 SQVTM, CDR2 ANQGSEA. The CDR3 is 17 residues long. V shed 3 bases, J shed 1 base, and the junction held 10 bases outside the gene matches. The CDR3 is CSVDPVGGQGANTEAFF. The CDR3, as DNA: TGCAGCGTTGACCCTGTTGGCGGACAGGGGGCGAACACTGAAGCTTTCTTT.

Notes on this clonotype: A clone one base away is much larger, so this may be a read error. This chain connects TRBV7-8 to TRBJ1-2; D not certain. Germline V gene data show CDR1 as SGHVS and CDR2 as FQNEAQ. V was pared by 1 base and J by 1 base, with 7 bases between. The CDR3 extends over 14 amino acids. The chain's CDR3 is CASSLELYNYGYTF. For the CDR3, the DNA is TGTGCCAGCAGCTTAGAATTGTATAACTATGGCTACACCTTC.

Comments on this clonotype: This likely comes from a read error, as the CDR3 has no conserved phenylalanine or tryptophan at its end. V gene TRBV5-5 combines with J gene TRBJ2-6; 9 nucleotides match TRBD2. The CDR3 consists of 18 residues. CDR1 and CDR2 from the germline V gene are SGHKS and YYEKEE (reference sequence). CDR3 nucleotides: TGTGCCAGCAGACTGGTTGGTAGCGGGGGCCCTGGGGCCAACGCCCTGACTCTC. It translates to CASRLVGSGGPGANALTL.

This clonotype has a handful of counts. A read error may be the cause here, since a much bigger clone is one base away. V gene TRBV20-1 combines with J gene TRBJ2-5, with D uncertain. CDR1 and CDR2 (germline): DFQATT, SNEGSKA (reference sequence). CDR3 length: 14 residues. CDR3 DNA sequence: TGCAGTGCTCCGATTCAGGTGGACCAAGCGACCCAGTACTTC. It codes for CSAPIQVDQATQYF.

V and J are TRBV7-9 and TRBJ2-7, with TRBD2 as a possible D gene (6 bases). CDR3 size: 17 residues. Trimming took off 4 bases at V and 3 bases at J, with 22 bases between the two ends. Germline V gene lookup returns CDR1 SEHNR and CDR2 FQNEAQ (reference sequence). CDR3 nucleotide sequence: TGTGCCAGCAGCTCCCTGGACGGGACTCGGAACTACTACGAGCAGTACTTC. Amino acid sequence: CASSSLDGTRNYYEQYF.